What follows describes a single T cell receptor (beta chain). In TCRdb, the 5' RACE reads were re-called with MiXCR into one record per CDR3 protein. The sample lists around 550,000 distinct CDR3 sequences; about 15% were seen once. The data were taken from a study of identical twins. The junction had 5 bases not matched to a gene; V was cut back by 0 bases and J by 4 bases. Germline V gene lookup returns CDR1 ENHRY and CDR2 SYGVKD. This CDR3 is 16 amino acids long. These same records also appear under a second study, on yellow fever vaccine responses in identical twins.

The V call is TRBV10-3, the J call TRBJ2-1; 8 bases match TRBD1. This sequence originates from a woman aged 18 to 35 in good health. The specimen sequenced was CD4+ T cells sorted from blood. The CDR3 here is CAISESRTGLYNEQFF. Here the CDR3 DNA reads TGTGCCATCAGTGAGTCGAGGACAGGGCTTTACAATGAGCAGTTCTTC.